This TCR beta chain is drawn from a study of shared clonotypes between healthy human individuals. Samples underwent the assay at deep level. Generated by immunoSEQ multiplex PCR, the TCRdb table keeps only in-frame clones and is missing some. Of 2 million to 2.5 million clones in the sample, 93% were seen once. V was clipped by 2 bases and J by 7 bases; unmatched bases: 8. CDR1 and CDR2 from the germline V gene are SGHRS and YFSETQ. The CDR3 runs 15 residues. A single count supports this clone. This clonotype originated in a man aged 18 to 29 in good health. Some clones in this sample may be carry-over from other donors' samples. J is TRBJ2-1 and V is TRBV5-1, with 8 bases lining up with TRBD2. Sequencing used naive CD4+ T cells from PBMCs. The sample's subset: CD45RA+ positively selected. The DNA for the CDR3 is TGCGCCAGCAGCTTAGTAGCGGGACCTACGAATGAGCAGTTCTTC. Protein product: CASSLVAGPTNEQFF.